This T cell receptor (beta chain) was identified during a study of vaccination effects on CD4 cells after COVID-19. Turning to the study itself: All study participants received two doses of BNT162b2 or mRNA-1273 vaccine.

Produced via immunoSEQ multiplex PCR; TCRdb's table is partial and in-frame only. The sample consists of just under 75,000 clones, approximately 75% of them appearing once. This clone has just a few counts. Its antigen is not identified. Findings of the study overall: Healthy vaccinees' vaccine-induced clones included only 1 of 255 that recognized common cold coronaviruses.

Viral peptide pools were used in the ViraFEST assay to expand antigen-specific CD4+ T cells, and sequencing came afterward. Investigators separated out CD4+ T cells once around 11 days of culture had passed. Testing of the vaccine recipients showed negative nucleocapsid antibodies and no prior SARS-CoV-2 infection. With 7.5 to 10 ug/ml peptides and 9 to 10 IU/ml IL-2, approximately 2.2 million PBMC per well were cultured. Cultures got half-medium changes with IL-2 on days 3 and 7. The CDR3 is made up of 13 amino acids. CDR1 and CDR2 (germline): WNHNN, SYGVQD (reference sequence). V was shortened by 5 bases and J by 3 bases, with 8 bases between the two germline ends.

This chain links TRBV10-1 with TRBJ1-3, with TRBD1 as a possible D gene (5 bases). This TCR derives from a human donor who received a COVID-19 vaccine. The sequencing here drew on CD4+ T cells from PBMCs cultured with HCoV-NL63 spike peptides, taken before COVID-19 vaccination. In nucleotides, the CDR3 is TGCGCCAGCAGTACCAGGGATGGAAACACCATATATTTT. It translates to CASSTRDGNTIYF.